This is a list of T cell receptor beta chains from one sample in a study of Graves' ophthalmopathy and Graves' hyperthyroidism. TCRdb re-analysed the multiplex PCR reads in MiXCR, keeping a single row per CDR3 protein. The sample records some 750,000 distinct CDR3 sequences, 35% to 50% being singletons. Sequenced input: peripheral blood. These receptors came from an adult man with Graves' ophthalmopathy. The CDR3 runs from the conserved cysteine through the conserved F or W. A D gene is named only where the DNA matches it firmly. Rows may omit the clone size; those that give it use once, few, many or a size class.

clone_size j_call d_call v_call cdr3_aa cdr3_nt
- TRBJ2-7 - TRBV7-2 CASGLAYYEQYF TGTGCCAGCGGCTTAGCGTACTACGAGCAGTACTTC
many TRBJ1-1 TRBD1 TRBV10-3 CAISERQGFTEAFF TGTGCCATCAGTGAACGACAGGGATTCACTGAAGCTTTCTTT
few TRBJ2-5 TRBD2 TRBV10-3 CASISGGGGETQYF TGTGCCAGCATCTCTGGCGGGGGAGGAGAGACCCAGTACTTC
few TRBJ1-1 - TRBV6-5 CASTMDILGLAFF TGTGCCAGCACGATGGACATCCTCGGATTAGCTTTCTTT
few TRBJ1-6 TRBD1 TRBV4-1 CASSLLRTGWNSPLHF TGCGCCAGCAGCCTTTTACGGACAGGGTGGAACTCACCCCTCCACTTT
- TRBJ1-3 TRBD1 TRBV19 CASSGRGQGARGNTIYF TGTGCCAGTAGTGGACGAGGACAGGGGGCAAGAGGAAACACCATATATTTT
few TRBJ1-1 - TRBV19 CASSKPGLTSINTEAFF TGTGCCAGTAGTAAGCCGGGATTGACGAGTATAAACACTGAAGCTTTCTTT
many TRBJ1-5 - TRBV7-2 CASLGQPQHF TGTGCCAGCCTGGGTCAGCCCCAGCATTTT
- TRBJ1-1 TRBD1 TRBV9 CASSVEVAGGGGTEAFF TGTGCCAGCAGCGTAGAGGTGGCAGGGGGCGGTGGGACTGAAGCTTTCTTT
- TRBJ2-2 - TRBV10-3 CTSRYRDTGEPFF TGTACCAGCAGATACAGGGACACCGGGGAGCCGTTTTTT
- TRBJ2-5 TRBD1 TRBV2 CACSALGTGQETQYF TGTGCCTGCAGTGCTCTGGGGACAGGCCAAGAGACCCAGTACTTC
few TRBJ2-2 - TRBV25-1 CASSPRAGNRELFF TGTGCCAGCAGTCCCCGGGCGGGGAACCGGGAGCTGTTTTTT
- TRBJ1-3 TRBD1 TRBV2 CASSQQGASGNTIYF TGTGCCAGCAGTCAACAGGGGGCCTCTGGAAACACCATATATTTT
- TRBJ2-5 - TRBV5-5 CASSLDPLIRETQYF TGTGCCAGCAGCCTAGACCCCTTGATCCGGGAGACCCAGTACTTC
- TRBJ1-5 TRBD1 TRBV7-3 CASSQPDRNYNQPQHF TGCGCCAGCAGCCAGCCGGACAGGAACTACAATCAGCCCCAGCATTTT
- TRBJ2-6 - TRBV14 CASSQGLGSSGANVLTF TGTGCCAGCAGCCAAGGGTTGGGCAGCTCTGGGGCCAACGTCCTGACTTTC
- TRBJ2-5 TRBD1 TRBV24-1 CATSDAGGGQETQYF TGTGCCACCAGTGATGCAGGGGGTGGTCAAGAGACCCAGTACTTC
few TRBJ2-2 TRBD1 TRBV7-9 CASSKDRRNTGELFF TGTGCCAGCAGCAAGGACAGGAGGAACACCGGGGAGCTGTTTTTT
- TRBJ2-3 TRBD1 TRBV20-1 CSAGQGTSDTQYF TGCAGTGCAGGACAGGGGACTTCGGATACGCAGTATTTT
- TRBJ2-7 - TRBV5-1 CASQDAGTPSPEQYF TGCGCCAGCCAGGATGCCGGGACCCCTTCCCCCGAGCAGTACTTC
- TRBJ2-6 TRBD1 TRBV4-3 CASSQARTGAKAGANVLTF TGCGCCAGCAGCCAAGCCCGGACAGGGGCCAAGGCTGGGGCCAACGTCCTGACTTTC
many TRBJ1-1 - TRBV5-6 CASSLGGTNTEAFF TGTGCCAGCAGCTTGGGTGGGACAAACACTGAAGCTTTCTTT
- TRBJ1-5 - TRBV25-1 CASSDSNLGLVGSNQPQHF TGTGCCAGCAGTGACTCGAATCTGGGACTGGTAGGAAGCAATCAGCCCCAGCATTTT
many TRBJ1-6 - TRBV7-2 CASSSILQGWKGSPLHF TGTGCCAGCAGCTCCATCCTCCAGGGGTGGAAGGGTTCACCCCTCCACTTT
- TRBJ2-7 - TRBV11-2 CASSAERGGSEQYF TGTGCCAGCAGCGCAGAGAGGGGGGGCAGCGAGCAGTACTTC
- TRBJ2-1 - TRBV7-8 CASSLRQIGGSEQFF TGTGCCAGCAGCTTAAGACAAATTGGGGGGAGTGAGCAGTTCTTC
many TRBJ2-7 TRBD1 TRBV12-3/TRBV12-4 CASSLGQGHEQYF TGTGCCAGCAGTCTGGGACAGGGCCACGAGCAGTACTTC
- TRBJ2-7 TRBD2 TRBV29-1 CSVEDGGTSYEQYF TGCAGCGTTGAAGACGGGGGGACGAGCTACGAGCAGTACTTC
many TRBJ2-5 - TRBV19 CASSIREPGGTQYF TGTGCCAGTAGTATCCGGGAACCCGGGGGGACCCAGTACTTC
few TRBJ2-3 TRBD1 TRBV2 CASSDRGNTQYF TGTGCCAGCAGTGACAGGGGGAATACGCAGTATTTT
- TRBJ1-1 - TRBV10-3 CASSYGGARTEAFF TGTGCCAGCAGTTACGGGGGCGCGAGAACTGAAGCTTTCTTT
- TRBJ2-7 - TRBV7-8 CASSLFTEVSYEQYF TGTGCCAGCAGCTTATTCACCGAGGTTTCCTACGAGCAGTACTTC
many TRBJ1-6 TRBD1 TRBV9 CASSPVRDRGHSPLHF TGTGCCAGCAGCCCTGTGCGGGACAGGGGACATTCACCCCTCCACTTT
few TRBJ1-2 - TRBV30 CAWSSTDDGYTF TGTGCCTGGAGCTCCACGGACGATGGCTACACCTTC
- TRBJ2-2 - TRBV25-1 CASSPSTGELLF TGTGCCAGCAGCCCGAGCACCGGGGAGCTGCTTTTT
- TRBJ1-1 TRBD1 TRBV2 CARGTGEDTEAFF TGTGCCCGCGGGACAGGGGAAGACACTGAAGCTTTCTTT
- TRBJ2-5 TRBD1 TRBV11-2 CASGSRDRLQETQYF TGTGCCAGCGGGTCCCGGGACAGACTCCAAGAGACCCAGTACTTC
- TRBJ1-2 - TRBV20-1 CSARGTIDSNYGYTF TGCAGTGCTAGGGGTACCATAGATAGCAACTATGGCTACACCTTC
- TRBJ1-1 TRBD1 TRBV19 CASSIKGQGRTEAFF TGTGCCAGTAGTATCAAAGGACAGGGGAGAACTGAAGCTTTCTTT
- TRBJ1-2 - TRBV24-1 CASSPDSTLLGYTF TGTGCCAGCTCACCAGACAGCACCTTGTTGGGCTACACCTTC
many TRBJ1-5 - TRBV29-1 CSVWGGGSNQPQHF TGCAGCGTTTGGGGGGGCGGGAGCAATCAGCCCCAGCATTTT
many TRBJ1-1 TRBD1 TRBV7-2 CASSRTGGDTEAFF TGTGCCAGCAGCCGGACAGGGGGGGACACTGAAGCTTTCTTT